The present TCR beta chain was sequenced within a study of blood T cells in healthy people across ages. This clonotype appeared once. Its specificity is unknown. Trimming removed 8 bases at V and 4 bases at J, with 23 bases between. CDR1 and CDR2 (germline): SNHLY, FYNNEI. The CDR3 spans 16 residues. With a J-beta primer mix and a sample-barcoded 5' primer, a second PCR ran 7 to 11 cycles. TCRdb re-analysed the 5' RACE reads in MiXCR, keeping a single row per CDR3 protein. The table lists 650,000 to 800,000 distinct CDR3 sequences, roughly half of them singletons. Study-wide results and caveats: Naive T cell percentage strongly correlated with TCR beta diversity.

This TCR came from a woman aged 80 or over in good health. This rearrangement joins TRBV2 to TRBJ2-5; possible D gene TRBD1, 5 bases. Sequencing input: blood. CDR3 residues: CASRYHPQGMGETQYF. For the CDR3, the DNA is TGTGCCAGCCGCTACCACCCGCAGGGTATGGGAGAGACCCAGTACTTC.